Below are 18 T cell receptor beta chains sequenced from a single sample in a study of memory CD4+ T cells and cytomegalovirus serostatus. The assay was immunoSEQ multiplex PCR, and TCRdb's table has in-frame clones only and misses some. This sample has tens of thousands of clones; around four fifths occur once, and the top ten carry less than 2.5%. The sort gate was single viable CD3+CD4+CD8-CD45RO+ cells for memory CD4+ T cells. The specimen was memory CD4+ T cells from blood. These TCRs come from an adult in good health and CMV-seropositive.

The V and J genes are TRBV18 and TRBJ1-1, with D maybe TRBD1 (6 bases). Trimming took off 4 bases at V and 2 bases at J, with 8 bases between the two ends. Looked up from germline, CDR1 is KGHSH and CDR2 is LQKENI. This CDR3 contains 13 residues. As DNA, the CDR3 is TGTGCCAGCTCACAACAGGGTAACACTGAAGCTTTCTTT. Its protein is CASSQQGNTEAFF.

This rearrangement joins TRBV11-1 to TRBJ2-2; TRBD1 agrees at 7 bases. The V gene's germline CDR1 is SGHAT and CDR2 FQDESV (reference sequence). The V gene end was trimmed by 3 bases and the J gene end by 0 bases; junction bases not matched to a gene: 1. This CDR3 region has 15 residues. The DNA of the CDR3 is TGTGCCAGCAGCTTGACAGGGTCGAACACCGGGGAGCTGTTTTTT. It translates to CASSLTGSNTGELFF.

This sequence joins TRBV7-2 and TRBJ2-1; 8 bases line up with TRBD2. V shed 4 bases, J shed 7 bases, and the junction held 9 bases outside the gene matches. CDR3 length: 15 residues. CDR1 is SGHTA, CDR2 FQGNSA, per germline. Here the CDR3 reads CASSSLSGVGNEQFF. In nucleotides, the CDR3 is TGTGCCAGCAGCTCTCTTAGCGGGGTAGGGAATGAGCAGTTCTTC.

The V and J genes are TRBV7-9 and TRBJ2-2, with 10 nucleotides matching TRBD2. V lost 6 bases and J lost 4; bases outside the gene matches: 2. This CDR3 has 14 residues. CDR1 and CDR2 (germline): SEHNR, FQNEAQ (reference sequence). CDR3 sequence: CASRASGGTGELFF. The CDR3 coding sequence is TGTGCCAGCAGGGCTAGCGGGGGCACCGGGGAGCTGTTTTTT.

This clone was recorded a few times. The V gene is TRBV2, the J gene TRBJ1-4; possibly TRBD1 for D (5 bases). Deletions cut 4 bases from V and 4 bases from J, with 7 bases between. CDR1 and CDR2 from the germline V gene are SNHLY and FYNNEI. The CDR3 loop spans 13 amino acids. This chain's CDR3 is CASSGQLNEKLFF. The CDR3 DNA reads as TGTGCCAGCAGTGGACAGCTTAATGAAAAACTGTTTTTT.

This chain connects TRBV7-2 to TRBJ2-7; possibly TRBD1 or TRBD2 for D (6 bases each). Germline assignment: CDR1 SGHTA and CDR2 FQGNSA. The CDR3 consists of 15 residues. The V end was cut by 1 base, the J end by 2 bases, with 12 bases between. CDR3 amino acids: CASSLDRGPTYEQYF. The CDR3 coding sequence is TGTGCCAGCAGCTTAGACCGGGGGCCCACCTACGAGCAGTACTTC.

The V gene is TRBV6-1, the J gene TRBJ1-5; the D gene is possibly TRBD1 (5 bases). Germline V gene data show CDR1 as MNHNS and CDR2 as SASEGT. This CDR3 has 13 residues. Trimming cost V 3 bases and J 7 bases, with 10 bases left between them. The CDR3 region has the DNA TGTGCCAGCAGTGATCAGGGCGGCCAGCCCCAGCATTTT. This translates into CASSDQGGQPQHF.

This clone showed up just once. The genes are TRBV7-8 and TRBJ2-3; 9 nucleotides align to TRBD1. This CDR3 has 16 amino acids. Trimming removed 5 bases from V and 3 bases from J; junction bases left unmatched: 9. Germline CDR1 is SGHVS and CDR2 is FQNEAQ. The CDR3: CASSPRTGVMTDTQYF. CDR3 sequence (DNA): TGTGCCAGCAGCCCCAGGACAGGGGTCATGACAGATACGCAGTATTTT. The full variable domain, completed using reference TRBV7-8 and TRBJ2-3, is GAGVSQSPRYKVAKRGQDVALRCDPISGHVSLFWYQQALGQGPEFLTYFQNEAQLDKSGLPSDRFFAERPEGSVSTLKIQRTQQEDSAVYLCASSPRTGVMTDTQYFGPGTRLTVL.

The chain combines TRBV4-3 with TRBJ1-1; tentatively, D is TRBD1 (5 bases). CDR3 length: 16 residues. V was clipped by 0 bases and J by 1 base, with 12 bases between them. CDR1 LGHNA and CDR2 YSLEER come from the germline V gene. CDR3 DNA sequence: TGCGCCAGCAGCCAAGATTTCGGGGGATCGAACACTGAAGCTTTCTTT. It translates to CASSQDFGGSNTEAFF.

This clone was detected a few times. The rearrangement joins TRBV4-3 to TRBJ2-1; D remains unclear. CDR1 and CDR2 from the germline V gene are LGHNA and YSLEER. This CDR3 has 13 amino acids. Trimming removed 4 bases from V and 4 bases from J, with 8 bases in between. The CDR3 reads CASSLREYNEQFF. The CDR3 DNA follows: TGCGCCAGCAGCCTGCGAGAATACAATGAGCAGTTCTTC.

CDR3 loop: CASSYPAGYDTF. The CDR3 bases are TGTGCCAGCAGCTATCCTGCCGGGTACGACACCTTC. The J gene is TRBJ1-2, the V gene TRBV13, with D uncertain. The germline V gene has CDR1 PRHDT and CDR2 FYEKMQ (reference sequence). The CDR3 has 12 residues. V lost 4 bases to trimming and J lost 12 bases, with 15 bases between them.

The chain carries TRBV7-8 and TRBJ2-1; possibly TRBD1 for D (6 bases). This CDR3 is built from 15 residues. V was clipped by 0 bases and J by 8 bases, with 14 bases between them. From germline, CDR1 is SGHVS and CDR2 FQNEAQ. The CDR3 reads CASSLARGGLDEQFF. As DNA, the CDR3 is TGTGCCAGCAGCTTAGCCAGGGGTGGACTCGATGAGCAGTTCTTC.

This sequence joins TRBV28 and TRBJ1-5; a possible D gene is TRBD1 (5 bases). CDR3 length: 14 amino acids. The germline gives CDR1 MDHEN, CDR2 SYDVKM. V shed 10 bases and J shed 5 bases, with 18 bases lying between them. CDR3 in amino acids: CATTGSGTHQPQHF. The CDR3 nucleotides are TGTGCCACGACCGGGTCCGGGACTCATCAGCCCCAGCATTTT.

The rearrangement links TRBV7-6 to TRBJ1-3, with D uncertain. Germline-derived CDR1 and CDR2 are SGHVS and FNYEAQ. Trimming took off 5 bases at V and 4 bases at J, with 12 bases between the two ends. The CDR3 spans 14 residues. DNA for the CDR3: TGTGCCAGCAGCCCGGTCGCTACCGGAAACACCATATATTTT. Its protein is CASSPVATGNTIYF. Drawing the rest from reference TRBV7-6 and TRBJ1-3, the complete variable domain is GAGVSQSPRYKVTKRGQDVALRCDPISGHVSLYWYRQALGQGPEFLTYFNYEAQQDKSGLPNDRFSAERPEGSISTLTIQRTEQRDSAMYRCASSPVATGNTIYFGEGSWLTVV.

This clone was counted a few times. The rearrangement links TRBV28 to TRBJ1-2; D is uncertain. Trimming pared 2 bases from V and 3 bases from J, leaving 10 bases between. Germline assignment: CDR1 MDHEN and CDR2 SYDVKM. This CDR3 is 14 amino acids long. The CDR3 coding sequence is TGTGCCAGCAGTTTAGAGGGAATTGACTATGGCTACACCTTC. Translating it yields CASSLEGIDYGYTF.

The chain is built from TRBV30 and TRBJ2-5; TRBD2 aligns across 14 bases. The V gene's germline CDR1 is GTSNPN and CDR2 SVGIG (reference sequence). CDR3 length equals 15 residues. J lost 4 bases, V lost 1 base, and 2 bases had no gene match. The CDR3 sequence is CAWSEGLAGVETQYF. CDR3 coding DNA: TGTGCCTGGAGTGAGGGACTAGCGGGAGTAGAGACCCAGTACTTC.

V gene TRBV7-2 combines with J gene TRBJ2-1; a possible D gene is TRBD1 (6 bases). Deletions cut 6 bases from V and 2 bases from J, with 11 bases between. The CDR3 runs to 14 residues. Germline values: CDR1 SGHTA, CDR2 FQGNSA. CDR3 region: CASSSRQAYNEQFF. As DNA, the CDR3 is TGTGCCAGCAGTTCCCGACAGGCCTACAATGAGCAGTTCTTC.

The genes are TRBV20-1 and TRBJ2-7; D is ambiguous. CDR1 is DFQATT, CDR2 SNEGSKA, per germline (reference sequence). Trimming cost V 3 bases and J 4 bases, with 7 bases left between them. This CDR3 has 11 amino acids. CDR3 region: CSARMAYEQYF. The CDR3 DNA reads as TGCAGTGCTAGGATGGCGTACGAGCAGTACTTC.